The T cell receptor beta chain under discussion was sequenced for a study of Graves' ophthalmopathy and Graves' hyperthyroidism. The CDR3 consists of 14 residues. The germline V gene has CDR1 MDHEN and CDR2 SYDVKM. V was clipped by 4 bases and J by 3 bases, with 12 bases between them. Researchers took RNA transcripts and amplified TCR beta CDR3 regions from them. Following a first-round RT-PCR that used HTBI primers, a second-round multiplex PCR was carried out. TCRdb passed the multiplex PCR reads through MiXCR, listing each CDR3 protein once. This sample has approximately 480,000 distinct CDR3 sequences, with over 13% found just once.

The material sequenced was blood. This TCR was sampled from a woman between 25 and 40 years old with Graves' ophthalmopathy. V and J are TRBV28 and TRBJ1-2; D remains ambiguous. CDR3 protein: CASSYDNGYYGYTF. Written as DNA, the CDR3 is TGTGCCAGCAGTTATGACAACGGGTACTATGGCTACACCTTC.